This T cell receptor beta chain was retrieved from a study of OX40 agonist ivuxolimab in advanced cancers. At the level of the study: Participants could have had prior anti-PD-1, anti-PD-L1 or anti-CTLA-4 therapy, and around 40% had some.

Findings and caveats of the study: Normalized T-cell clonal expansion was also low in some nonresponders. Mean expanded clone counts were higher in CD8+ than CD4+ T cells.

Concerning this clone itself: Antigen unknown.

Clones were read by immunoSEQ multiplex PCR, and TCRdb kept only the in-frame ones, dropping some. The sample holds 40,000 to 45,000 clones, 85% to 90% seen once. The germline gives CDR1 SGHVS, CDR2 FQNEAQ. The CDR3 covers 17 residues. The ends were cut back, 3 bases at V and 7 bases at J, with 22 bases in the middle. Enrollment shut out patients with autoimmune disease history or systemic immunosuppression. The chain links TRBV7-8 to TRBJ2-1; D may be TRBD1 (6 bases). Sequencing was performed on CD4+ or CD8+ T cells sorted from blood, taken in a trial of the OX40 agonist ivuxolimab. This TCR derives from an adult with an advanced solid tumor such as melanoma, head and neck, liver or kidney cancer. The CDR3, as DNA: TGTGCCAGCAGCTTGGATGAAATCGGACAGAAGCTTAATGAGCAGTTCTTC. Its translation is CASSLDEIGQKLNEQFF.